Listed here are 30 T cell receptor beta chains from one sample, sequenced in a study of regulatory T cells in long-lasting Graves disease. Both iRepertoire HTBI primers and Arm-PCR of CDR3 regions were used to build the TCR beta libraries. TCRdb redid the calling of the multiplex PCR reads with MiXCR, one entry per CDR3 protein. The sample carries about 340,000 distinct CDR3 sequences, around 20% recorded once. Time point noted: persistent/refractory GD, antithyroid drugs over 5 years with positive TRAb. PBMC RNA was the source of the TCR library. The material was peripheral blood mononuclear cells (PBMCs), obtained when the disease was refractory, from a patient treated with antithyroid drugs. These receptor sequences come from a female donor with Graves disease.

This clonotype has ten or more counts. The chain has TRBV3-1 and TRBJ1-4; TRBD1 is a possible D gene (6 bases). The germline V gene encodes CDR1 LGHDT and CDR2 YNNKEL (reference sequence). V was pared by 4 bases and J by 7 bases, with 13 bases between. The CDR3 has 14 residues. The CDR3 here is CASSRRTETEKLFF. The CDR3 coding sequence is TGTGCCAGCAGCCGGAGGACAGAAACTGAAAAACTGTTTTTT.

This clonotype was observed at least ten times. The chain employs TRBV29-1 and TRBJ2-7; 8 positions agree with TRBD2. V lost 6 bases and J lost 3; bases outside the gene matches: 7. This CDR3 has 13 amino acids. Germline values: CDR1 SQVTM, CDR2 ANQGSEA. Here the CDR3 reads CSVGRRGGYEQYF. The CDR3 nucleotides are TGCAGCGTCGGACGCCGGGGGGGCTACGAGCAGTACTTC.

The chain couples TRBV27 to TRBJ2-7; 8 bases map to TRBD1. The CDR3 is 15 amino acids. In germline, CDR1 is MNHEY, CDR2 SMNVEV (reference sequence). V was clipped by 6 bases and J by 0 bases; unmatched bases: 7. The CDR3 loop reads CASRIRGQGSYEQYF. The CDR3 DNA reads TGTGCCAGCAGGATACGAGGACAGGGCTCCTACGAGCAGTACTTC.

This chain joins TRBV7-9 and TRBJ2-4, with 8 positions matching TRBD1. Germline loops: CDR1 SEHNR, CDR2 FQNEAQ (reference sequence). This CDR3 contains 16 residues. V lost 3 bases and J lost 8; bases outside the gene matches: 12. The DNA for the CDR3 is TGTGCCAGCAGCTTTACCGGGACAGGAAGGGTTGACATTCAGTACTTC. It specifies CASSFTGTGRVDIQYF.

In this sample, this clonotype turned up many times. V usage is TRBV12-3 or TRBV12-4 and J usage is TRBJ1-5; 11 positions match TRBD1. V was pared by 1 base and J by 7 bases, with 6 bases of the junction left unmatched. The CDR3 totals 16 residues. The CDR3 is CASSLGDRGFAQPQHF. The CDR3 DNA sequence: TGTGCCAGCAGTTTAGGGGACAGGGGGTTCGCCCAGCCCCAGCATTTT.

This clonotype was seen many times. V is TRBV20-1 and J is TRBJ2-7, with 9 bases that match TRBD1. CDR1 is DFQATT and CDR2 is SNEGSKA in the germline V gene (reference sequence). Trimming removed 5 bases from V and 5 bases from J; junction bases left unmatched: 4. The CDR3 spans 12 residues. CDR3 in amino acids: CSAGRTGDEQYF. The CDR3 DNA reads TGCAGTGCTGGAAGGACAGGGGACGAGCAGTACTTC.

This clonotype was counted ten times or more. J is TRBJ2-6 and V is TRBV6-2 or TRBV6-3; 9 bases align to TRBD1. This CDR3 is built from 19 residues. The J segment lost 0 bases and the V segment lost 2 bases, leaving 8 bases of the junction unmatched. Germline-derived CDR1 and CDR2 are MNHEY and SVGEGT. CDR3 DNA: TGTGCCAGCAGTTACGAGTACAGGGGGCCCAGCTCTGGGGCCAACGTCCTGACTTTC. Protein product: CASSYEYRGPSSGANVLTF.

This clonotype was counted only a few times. This rearrangement joins TRBV20-1 to TRBJ1-2, with 8 bases lining up with TRBD1. CDR3 length: 15 amino acids. Germline assignment: CDR1 DFQATT and CDR2 SNEGSKA (reference sequence). Trimming cost V 6 bases and J 3 bases; bases outside gene matches: 12. CDR3 amino acids: CSALDREQGHYGYTF. The CDR3 bases are TGCAGTGCCCTGGACAGGGAGCAGGGGCACTATGGCTACACCTTC.

A remark on this clonotype: A read error is possible here, since a much larger clone lies one base away. The conserved phenylalanine or tryptophan is not found at the CDR3 terminus, so this likely reflects a read error. The rearrangement joins TRBV28 to TRBJ1-5; D remains unclear. Germline V gene sequence: CDR1 MDHEN, CDR2 SYDVKM. The CDR3 runs 14 residues. Trimming pared 9 bases from V and 1 base from J, leaving 13 bases between. The CDR3 DNA reads TGTGCCAGTTTCGGGGAGATGAGCAATCAGCCCCAGCATTTG. This encodes CASFGEMSNQPQHL.

This clonotype occurred many times. The V call is TRBV6-1, the J call TRBJ1-2; possibly TRBD1 for D (5 bases). V was pared by 6 bases and J by 0 bases, with 11 bases between. Germline V gene lookup returns CDR1 MNHNS and CDR2 SASEGT. This CDR3 region has 14 residues. The CDR3 nucleotides read TGTGCCAGCAGCTCCGGGGGGACTAACTATGGCTACACCTTC. Encoded protein: CASSSGGTNYGYTF.

This clonotype was detected ten times or more. The chain's CDR3 is CAISGIEPPRAEAFF. The CDR3 DNA is TGTGCCATCAGCGGGATTGAACCACCGAGAGCTGAAGCTTTCTTT. The chain joins TRBV10-3 to TRBJ1-1; D unresolved. The V end was cut by 6 bases, the J end by 6 bases, with 20 bases between. The germline V gene encodes CDR1 ENHRY and CDR2 SYGVKD. The CDR3 has 15 residues.

In its sample, this clonotype was seen many times. The chain uses TRBV29-1 and TRBJ1-2, with D unclear. From germline, CDR1 is SQVTM and CDR2 ANQGSEA. Trimming stripped 4 bases from V and 6 bases from J, with 15 bases between. The CDR3 runs to 13 residues. CDR3 sequence reads: CSVVRAAKNGYTF. DNA for the CDR3: TGCAGCGTTGTGAGGGCAGCTAAAAATGGCTACACCTTC.

V is TRBV4-2 and J is TRBJ1-5; 9 positions agree with TRBD1. V was clipped by 0 bases and J by 4 bases; unmatched bases: 7. CDR1 is LGHNA and CDR2 is YNFKEQ in the germline V gene. CDR3 length equals 17 residues. The CDR3 sequence is CASSQEGTGGLNQPQHF. For the CDR3, the DNA is TGTGCCAGCAGCCAAGAGGGAACAGGGGGCTTAAATCAGCCCCAGCATTTT.

This clonotype was picked up many times. This chain connects TRBV12-3 or TRBV12-4 to TRBJ2-5; D not certain. V was cut by 2 bases and J by 5 bases, with 9 bases left in between. This CDR3 has 13 residues. CDR3 residues: CASSLIVKETQYF. The CDR3 DNA reads TGTGCCAGCAGTTTAATAGTTAAGGAGACCCAGTACTTC.

This clonotype came up once. This chain joins TRBV5-6 and TRBJ1-1; possibly TRBD1 for D (5 bases). Germline values: CDR1 SGHDT, CDR2 YYEEEE. Trimming removed 6 bases from V and 10 bases from J, with 19 bases in between. The CDR3 has 13 amino acids. The CDR3 sequence: CASNPAGLGGAFF. CDR3 nucleotide sequence: TGTGCCAGCAATCCGGCGGGGCTGGGGGGAGCTTTCTTT.

This clonotype was observed a single time. This CDR3 is missing its conserved last phenylalanine or tryptophan, likely due to a read error. The genes are TRBV20-1 and TRBJ1-2; a possible D gene is TRBD1 (5 bases). The CDR3 covers 15 residues. CDR1 and CDR2 (germline): DFQATT, SNEGSKA (reference sequence). V was clipped by 7 bases and J by 2 bases, with 20 bases between them. For the CDR3, the DNA is TGCAGTGTCCCCCGGCGAGCAGGGCCAAACTATGGCTACACCCTC. Translation gives CSVPRRAGPNYGYTL.

The chain links TRBV6-2 or TRBV6-3 to TRBJ2-2, with D perhaps given as TRBD1 or TRBD2 (5 bases each). V lost 6 bases and J lost 0, with 11 bases in between. Germline CDR1 and CDR2: MNHEY and SVGEGT. CDR3 size: 15 residues. This chain's CDR3 is CASSRDGTNTGELFF. CDR3 DNA: TGTGCCAGCAGCCGGGACGGAACGAACACCGGGGAGCTGTTTTTT.

This clonotype was seen repeatedly, ten times or more. The chain combines TRBV7-8 with TRBJ1-5; 8 bases agree with TRBD1. The CDR3 contains 16 residues. CDR1 is SGHVS, CDR2 FQNEAQ, per germline. V lost 0 bases to trimming and J lost 4 bases; unmatched junction nucleotides: 5. The CDR3 loop reads CASSLAPRGRNQPQHF. The CDR3 region has the DNA TGTGCCAGCAGCTTAGCCCCCAGGGGGCGAAATCAGCCCCAGCATTTT.

This clonotype was observed many times. This chain uses TRBV30 with TRBJ2-5; D gene unclear. The germline CDR1 and CDR2 sequences are GTSNPN and SVGIG (reference sequence). The germline V and J ends were trimmed by 3 bases and 4 bases, with 6 bases remaining between them. The CDR3 is 11 residues long. The CDR3 coding sequence is TGTGCCTGGAGCGCCTCAGAGACCCAGTACTTC. It codes for CAWSASETQYF.

The chain links TRBV11-2 to TRBJ1-5; the match to TRBD1 covers 7 bases. The germline gives CDR1 SGHAT, CDR2 FQNNGV. CDR3 length: 16 residues. Trimming cost V 3 bases and J 0 bases; bases outside gene matches: 5. CDR3 residues: CASSLGQPYSNQPQHF. In DNA, the CDR3 is TGTGCCAGCAGCTTGGGACAGCCGTATAGCAATCAGCCCCAGCATTTT.

This clonotype was seen a few times. V gene TRBV7-2 combines with J gene TRBJ1-3; D is unclear. The CDR3 contains 14 residues. V lost 5 bases and J 4 bases, leaving 12 bases between the germline ends. Germline V lookup: CDR1 SGHTA, CDR2 FQGNSA. DNA of the CDR3: TGTGCCAGCAGCGAGGTACTTCAAGGAAACACCATATATTTT. This gives the protein CASSEVLQGNTIYF.

The chain couples TRBV5-1 to TRBJ2-7; a weak D match, TRBD1 (5 bases). Germline V CDR1 and CDR2: SGHRS, YFSETQ. V was cut by 6 bases and J by 2 bases, with 15 bases left in between. The CDR3 sequence is 14 residues long. The CDR3 region is CASKPQGVAYEQYF. In DNA, the CDR3 is TGCGCCAGCAAGCCCCAAGGGGTAGCCTACGAGCAGTACTTC.

There are many counts of this clonotype. The rearrangement uses TRBV12-3 or TRBV12-4 and TRBJ2-2, with unresolved D. There are 13 residues in the CDR3. With 7 bases removed from V and 3 bases from J, the gap between germline ends came to 9 bases. The CDR3 DNA reads as TGTGCCAGCATGCTCGAGTACACCGGGGAGCTGTTTTTT. As protein: CASMLEYTGELFF.

This clonotype was detected only a few times. In nucleotides, the CDR3 is TGTGCCAGCTCACCAGGGCCTAGCCCCAATGAGCAGTTCTTC. This encodes CASSPGPSPNEQFF. The rearrangement joins TRBV18 to TRBJ2-1; tentatively, D is TRBD2 (5 bases). CDR1 is KGHSH, CDR2 LQKENI, per germline. The CDR3 covers 14 residues. The V and J ends lost 2 bases and 6 bases respectively, with 11 bases between them.

For the CDR3, the DNA is TGCGCCAGCAGCTTGGTCGACAGGATATATGGCTACACCTTC. This encodes CASSLVDRIYGYTF. The chain couples TRBV5-1 to TRBJ1-2; tentatively, D is TRBD1 (6 bases). CDR3 length: 14 residues. Trimming shortened V by 0 bases and J by 5 bases, and 11 bases separated the two germline ends. The germline V gene encodes CDR1 SGHRS and CDR2 YFSETQ. Looking up the rest from reference TRBV5-1 and TRBJ1-2 gives the full variable domain: KAGVTQTPRYLIKTRGQQVTLSCSPISGHRSVSWYQQTPGQGLQFLFEYFSETQRNKGNFPGRFSGRQFSNSRSEMNVSTLELGDSALYLCASSLVDRIYGYTFGSGTRLTVV.

This clonotype was observed a few times. V and J are TRBV6-1 and TRBJ1-4, with a weak D call TRBD1 (5 bases). The length of the CDR3 is 15 residues. CDR1 MNHNS and CDR2 SASEGT come from the germline V gene. V was clipped by 1 base and J by 4 bases, with 10 bases between them. The CDR3 nucleotides are TGTGCCAGCAGTGAAGGACAGACTTTTAATGAAAAACTGTTTTTT. Amino acid sequence: CASSEGQTFNEKLFF.

The chain uses TRBV29-1 and TRBJ1-2; 7 bases fit TRBD1. CDR1 is SQVTM, CDR2 ANQGSEA, per germline. Germline trimming cut 2 bases from V and 9 bases from J; bases unmatched to any gene: 12. This CDR3 has 14 amino acids. The CDR3: CSVETGQLPSSYTF. The CDR3 DNA reads TGCAGCGTTGAAACGGGACAGCTGCCCTCGAGCTACACCTTC.

Comment on this clonotype: This clone may be a read error of a much larger clone one base away. The gene calls are TRBV6-2 or TRBV6-3 and TRBJ1-4, with no clear D. The V gene's germline CDR1 is MNHEY and CDR2 SVGEGT. The CDR3 is made up of 16 amino acids. In DNA, the CDR3 is TGTGCCAGCAGTTACTCGAAAGTCATTCTGTCTGAAGAACTGTTTTTT. Translated, it gives CASSYSKVILSEELFF.

This clonotype was seen repeatedly, ten times or more. CDR3 in DNA: TGTGCCAGCAGGGTTAGCAATCAGCCCCAGCATTTT. Amino acid sequence: CASRVSNQPQHF. The chain has TRBV12-3 or TRBV12-4 and TRBJ1-5, with unresolved D. This CDR3 is 12 amino acids long. V shed 6 bases and J shed 0 bases, with 3 bases lying between them.

This clonotype occurred many times. The chain joins TRBV12-3 or TRBV12-4 to TRBJ2-1, with D tentatively TRBD2 (6 bases). Deletions cut 5 bases from V and 5 bases from J, with 13 bases between. The CDR3 covers 14 residues. CDR3 in amino acids: CASSRGLHDNEQFF. CDR3 in DNA: TGTGCCAGCAGTAGGGGACTCCACGACAATGAGCAGTTCTTC.